This record covers a single T cell receptor (beta chain). Clones were sequenced by immunoSEQ multiplex PCR, and TCRdb holds only the in-frame ones, with some missing. The top ten clones hold about 6.9% of a sample with around 180,000 clones, 70% to 90% of them seen once. The Seattle patients joined while their infection was active and were tracked longitudinally afterward. This sample stems from a study of blood T cell repertoires in COVID-19. Study-level information: Nucleic acid was either cDNA or gDNA, and it came from T cells, B-cell-depleted T cells, or PBMCs.

Trimming took 4 bases from V and 2 from J; bases not matched to a gene: 2. The CDR3 runs 14 residues. Germline V lookup: CDR1 LGHDT, CDR2 YNNKEL (reference sequence). The sequence came from an older man with COVID-19, enrolled during active disease. The genes are TRBV3-1 (or the pseudogene TRBV3-2) and TRBJ2-7, with TRBD2 matching over 10 bases. Sequences were obtained from peripheral blood. For the CDR3, the DNA is TGTGCCAGCAGCCTGAGCGGGGGGGCCTACGAGCAGTACTTC. Protein sequence: CASSLSGGAYEQYF.